Presented here are 23 T cell receptor beta chains from one specimen sequenced in a study of blood T cell repertoires in COVID-19. Libraries were prepared by immunoSEQ multiplex PCR; TCRdb keeps only in-frame clonotypes and omits some of them. The sample carries about 270,000 clones, approximately 90% recorded once. The specimen sequenced was PBMCs or T cells enriched from blood (not recorded which). Receptor source: a woman aged 55-69 years in a cohort exposed to, infected with or recovered from COVID-19 (not recorded which).

The rearrangement links TRBV30 to TRBJ2-5, with a possible D match to TRBD2 (7 bases). Trimming cost V 5 bases and J 1 base, with 11 bases left between them. This CDR3 has 13 residues. The germline V gene encodes CDR1 GTSNPN and CDR2 SVGIG (reference sequence). CDR3 loop: CAWSGGPQETQYF. In nucleotides, the CDR3 is TGTGCCTGGTCCGGGGGGCCCCAAGAGACCCAGTACTTC.

The rearrangement uses TRBV2 and TRBJ1-4; 9 bases are a match to TRBD1. Unmatched junction bases numbered 7, after V lost 5 bases and J lost 6 bases. From germline, CDR1 is SNHLY and CDR2 FYNNEI. This CDR3 has 15 amino acids. CDR3 sequence: CASSTWDRDHEKLFF. The CDR3 DNA sequence: TGTGCCAGCAGTACATGGGACAGGGATCATGAAAAACTGTTTTTT. Combining the CDR3 with reference TRBV2 and TRBJ1-4 gives the whole variable domain EPEVTQTPSHQVTQMGQEVILRCVPISNHLYFYWYRQILGQKVEFLVSFYNNEISEKSEIFDDQFSVERPDGSNFTLKIRSTKLEDSAMYFCASSTWDRDHEKLFFGSGTQLSVL.

V gene TRBV2 combines with J gene TRBJ2-1; TRBD1 matches at 9 bases. V gave up 4 bases and J gave up 15 bases; unmatched junction bases: 7. The CDR3 loop spans 12 amino acids. The germline V gene has CDR1 SNHLY and CDR2 FYNNEI. In DNA, the CDR3 is TGTGCCAGCAGTGTGGGGGGGGACAGGGTGTTCTTC. Translated, it gives CASSVGGDRVFF.

This chain joins TRBV27 and TRBJ2-7; D may be TRBD1 (6 bases). Trimming took off 2 bases at V and 5 bases at J, with 16 bases between the two ends. The CDR3 consists of 15 residues. CDR1 and CDR2 from the germline V gene are MNHEY and SMNVEV (reference sequence). This CDR3 is CASSLPTGKINEQYF. As DNA, the CDR3 is TGTGCCAGCAGTTTACCGACAGGTAAAATCAACGAGCAGTACTTC.

V usage is TRBV7-9 and J usage is TRBJ1-6; the match to TRBD1 covers 7 bases. The junction had 4 bases not matched to a gene; V was cut back by 4 bases and J by 7 bases. This CDR3 is 14 amino acids long. Germline CDR1 and CDR2: SEHNR and FQNEAQ (reference sequence). CDR3 DNA: TGTGCCAGCAGCTCGGACAGGCAAAATTCACCCCTCCACTTT. It specifies CASSSDRQNSPLHF.

This sequence joins TRBV5-1 and TRBJ1-1, with TRBD1 as a possible D gene (5 bases). Germline V gives CDR1 SGHRS, CDR2 YFSETQ. CDR3 size: 14 residues. Trimming pared 3 bases from V and 1 base from J, leaving 10 bases between. The CDR3 is CASSSREGNTEAFF. The CDR3 nucleotides read TGCGCCAGCAGCTCCAGGGAGGGGAACACTGAAGCTTTCTTT. Filled out from reference TRBV5-1 and TRBJ1-1, the complete variable domain reads KAGVTQTPRYLIKTRGQQVTLSCSPISGHRSVSWYQQTPGQGLQFLFEYFSETQRNKGNFPGRFSGRQFSNSRSEMNVSTLELGDSALYLCASSSREGNTEAFFGQGTRLTVV.

The rearrangement joins TRBV24-1 to TRBJ2-1; a possible D gene is TRBD1 (6 bases). V shed 5 bases and J shed 7 bases, with 17 bases lying between them. Germline values: CDR1 KGHDR, CDR2 SFDVKD. The CDR3 is 15 residues long. CDR3 residues: CATSAPGVGGNEQFF. For the CDR3, the DNA is TGTGCCACCAGTGCACCAGGGGTTGGGGGTAATGAGCAGTTCTTC.

The chain links TRBV7-9 to TRBJ2-1; 9 bases are a match to TRBD2. CDR1 is SEHNR, CDR2 FQNEAQ, per germline (reference sequence). The CDR3 contains 15 residues. The V segment lost 1 base and the J segment 7 bases; nucleotides outside the gene matches: 5. CDR3 residues: CASSLGTSARNEQFF. The DNA for the CDR3 is TGTGCCAGCAGCTTAGGGACTAGCGCAAGGAATGAGCAGTTCTTC.

The chain employs TRBV3-1 (or the pseudogene TRBV3-2) and TRBJ2-7; 13 positions match TRBD2. Germline V gene lookup returns CDR1 LGHDT and CDR2 YNNKEL (reference sequence). The CDR3 is made up of 15 amino acids. V was pared by 4 bases and J by 3 bases, with 3 bases of the junction left unmatched. The CDR3 is CASSLGLAGDYEQYF. CDR3 in DNA: TGTGCCAGCAGCCTCGGACTAGCGGGAGACTACGAGCAGTACTTC.

The chain recombines TRBV30 with TRBJ2-7; D perhaps matches TRBD2 (5 bases). The CDR3 sequence is 13 residues long. V lost 0 bases to trimming and J lost 6 bases, with 12 bases between them. Looked up from germline, CDR1 is GTSNPN and CDR2 is SVGIG (reference sequence). CDR3 amino acids: CAWSVLETTEQYF. CDR3 coding DNA: TGTGCCTGGAGTGTACTGGAGACTACCGAGCAGTACTTC.

The J gene is TRBJ2-3, the V gene TRBV7-2; D unresolved. The CDR3 spans 13 residues. From germline, CDR1 is SGHTA and CDR2 FQGNSA. Deletions cut 0 bases from V and 4 bases from J, with 5 bases between. The CDR3 region is CASSLASPDTQYF. CDR3 DNA sequence: TGTGCCAGCAGCTTAGCGAGCCCAGATACGCAGTATTTT. The full variable domain, with the rest looked up from reference TRBV7-2 and TRBJ2-3, is GAGVSQSPSNKVTEKGKDVELRCDPISGHTALYWYRQSLGQGLEFLIYFQGNSAPDKSGLPSDRFSAERTGGSVSTLTIQRTQQEDSAVYLCASSLASPDTQYFGPGTRLTVL.

The rearrangement links TRBV10-1 to TRBJ2-3; the match to TRBD1 covers 8 bases. CDR1 and CDR2 (germline): WNHNN, SYGVQD (reference sequence). Trimming removed 3 bases from V and 3 bases from J; junction bases left unmatched: 5. The CDR3 covers 15 residues. CDR3 nucleotides: TGCGCCAGCAGTGATAGTAGACAGGGGACAGATACGCAGTATTTT. As protein: CASSDSRQGTDTQYF.

Written as DNA, the CDR3 is TGTGCCAGCAGTGAATTTGCAGGGGTGAGCACTGAAGCTTTCTTT. Its translation is CASSEFAGVSTEAFF. The V gene is TRBV25-1, the J gene TRBJ1-1, with D possibly TRBD1 on 6 matching bases. Trimming removed 1 base from V and 4 bases from J, with 13 bases in between. CDR1 MGHDK and CDR2 SYGVNS come from the germline V gene. CDR3 size: 15 residues.

The chain couples TRBV19 to TRBJ1-3; the D gene is possibly TRBD1 (5 bases). V lost 3 bases and J 0 bases, leaving 15 bases between the germline ends. Germline V gene data show CDR1 as LNHDA and CDR2 as SQIVND (reference sequence). CDR3 size: 17 residues. In nucleotides, the CDR3 is TGTGCCAGTAGTATCGCCGATGGGGCCGGCTCTGGAAACACCATATATTTT. As protein: CASSIADGAGSGNTIYF.

The table lists this clone with a count of one. CDR3 DNA: TGTGCCAGCAGTCCCAGGGGCGAGCAGTACTTC. Amino acid sequence: CASSPRGEQYF. The chain employs TRBV16 and TRBJ2-7; D is perhaps TRBD1 (6 bases). Trimming removed 6 bases from V and 6 bases from J, with 9 bases in between. This CDR3 has 11 residues. Germline-derived CDR1 and CDR2 are KGHSY and FQNENV.

The V call is TRBV7-2, the J call TRBJ2-7, with D uncertain. The germline CDR1 and CDR2 sequences are SGHTA and FQGNSA. Trimming took 5 bases from V and 2 from J, leaving 13 bases between them. CDR3 length: 14 amino acids. The CDR3 loop is CASSPYEKPYEQYF. The CDR3 DNA reads TGTGCCAGCAGCCCCTACGAGAAACCCTACGAGCAGTACTTC.

The chain recombines TRBV3-1 (or the pseudogene TRBV3-2) with TRBJ2-5; possibly TRBD2 for D (6 bases). The CDR3 runs to 19 residues. Between the trimmed V and J ends, which lost 0 bases and 2 bases, there was a span of 22 bases. Looked up from germline, CDR1 is LGHDT and CDR2 is YNNKEL (reference sequence). CDR3 bases: TGTGCCAGCAGCCAAGAAGTTGGGGACTCCTTCCGAATTCAAGAGACCCAGTACTTC. Its protein is CASSQEVGDSFRIQETQYF.

V gene TRBV25-1 combines with J gene TRBJ1-5, with D perhaps matching TRBD1 (6 bases). V gave up 4 bases and J gave up 3 bases, with 13 bases separating them. The germline gives CDR1 MGHDK, CDR2 SYGVNS. The CDR3 has 15 residues. This CDR3 is CASSVAGAVNQPQHF. The CDR3 DNA is TGTGCCAGCAGTGTCGCGGGGGCGGTCAATCAGCCCCAGCATTTT.

The sample holds a few counts of this clone. The chain employs TRBV6-5 and TRBJ1-1; the match to TRBD1 covers 9 bases. The CDR3 sequence is 15 residues long. The J segment lost 7 bases and the V segment lost 6 bases, leaving 12 bases of the junction unmatched. Germline CDR1 is MNHEY and CDR2 is SVGAGI. Here the CDR3 reads CASSNSAGTGNEAFF. CDR3 in DNA: TGTGCCAGCAGCAACTCAGCCGGGACAGGGAATGAAGCTTTCTTT.

This clone has a single count. The chain carries TRBV2 and TRBJ2-1; 9 bases match TRBD2. The junction had 6 bases not matched to a gene; V was cut back by 11 bases and J by 7 bases. This CDR3 has 12 residues. Per the germline V gene, CDR1 is SNHLY and CDR2 is FYNNEI. The CDR3 is CAAGGLRNEQFF. CDR3 nucleotide sequence: TGTGCCGCGGGGGGGCTTAGGAATGAGCAGTTCTTC.

V and J are TRBV5-1 and TRBJ2-1; 9 bases line up with TRBD2. From germline, CDR1 is SGHRS and CDR2 YFSETQ. The CDR3 is 16 amino acids. V gave up 0 bases and J gave up 4 bases; unmatched junction bases: 5. In nucleotides, the CDR3 is TGCGCCAGCAGCTTGGAAGCGACTAGCGGTTACAATGAGCAGTTCTTC. Translated, it gives CASSLEATSGYNEQFF.

The chain has TRBV18 and TRBJ2-1, with TRBD2 identical over 9 bases. The CDR3 runs to 16 residues. V lost 6 bases to trimming and J lost 8 bases; unmatched junction nucleotides: 14. The V gene's germline CDR1 is KGHSH and CDR2 LQKENI. The CDR3 DNA reads TGTGCCAGCTCTCCAAGGGGTAGCGGGAGTTCCCATGAGCAGTTCTTC. As protein: CASSPRGSGSSHEQFF.

The chain employs TRBV28 and TRBJ2-7, with D maybe TRBD1 (7 bases). CDR1 is MDHEN and CDR2 is SYDVKM in the germline V gene. The CDR3 contains 16 residues. Trimming removed 5 bases from V and 2 bases from J, with 19 bases in between. The chain's CDR3 is CASSPSPPRGAYEQYF. CDR3 DNA sequence: TGTGCCAGCAGTCCGTCCCCTCCCAGGGGGGCCTACGAGCAGTACTTC.